The 10 T cell receptor beta chains below come from one sample, sequenced in a study of T cell repertoires in cytomegalovirus infection. TCRdb itself ran the reads through MiXCR, one entry per CDR3 protein. The profile shows 370,000 or so distinct CDR3 sequences, about 32% of them singletons. Their recognized antigens are unknown. The sample in question was cultured PBMCs, obtained from culture after CMV antigen stimulation. Receptors originate from a human donor in good health (CMV status not recorded). Some clones in this sample may be carry-over from other donors' samples.

This clonotype was counted only a few times. V gene TRBV19 combines with J gene TRBJ2-3; the D gene is possibly TRBD1 (5 bases). From germline, CDR1 is LNHDA and CDR2 SQIVND (reference sequence). The CDR3 has 12 residues. Trimming stripped 0 bases from V and 11 bases from J, with 9 bases between. CDR3 nucleotides: TGTGCCAGTAGTATAGATCGAGGACAGCAGTATTTT. This codes for CASSIDRGQQYF.

The chain is built from TRBV20-1 and TRBJ2-7; TRBD1 might be the D (6 bases). The CDR3 extends over 12 amino acids. The germline V gene has CDR1 DFQATT and CDR2 SNEGSKA (reference sequence). Trimming took 2 bases from V and 2 from J, leaving 7 bases between them. Here the CDR3 reads CSARTGTYEQYF. For the CDR3, the DNA is TGCAGTGCTAGAACAGGGACCTACGAGCAGTACTTC.

This clonotype showed up just a few times. The chain employs TRBV19 and TRBJ1-4, with D perhaps matching TRBD1 (5 bases). V gave up 8 bases and J gave up 4 bases, with 17 bases separating them. The CDR3 spans 15 residues. The V gene's germline CDR1 is LNHDA and CDR2 SQIVND (reference sequence). CDR3 sequence reads: CASAAVGLINEKLFF. The DNA of the CDR3 is TGTGCCAGTGCCGCAGTGGGACTCATTAATGAAAAACTGTTTTTT. Looking up the rest from reference TRBV19 and TRBJ1-4 gives the full variable domain: DGGITQSPKYLFRKEGQNVTLSCEQNLNHDAMYWYRQDPGQGLRLIYYSQIVNDFQKGDIAEGYSVSREKKESFPLTVTSAQKNPTAFYLCASAAVGLINEKLFFGSGTQLSVL.

V and J are TRBV19 and TRBJ2-7; D is possibly TRBD1 (6 bases). Germline lookup yields CDR1 LNHDA and CDR2 SQIVND (reference sequence). This CDR3 is built from 13 residues. Trimming removed 5 bases from V and 13 bases from J, with 21 bases in between. CDR3 nucleotide sequence: TGTGCCAGTAGTGGCGAGCGGCAGGGGAGAAGATACTTC. Residues: CASSGERQGRRYF.

This clonotype was seen a few times. J is TRBJ2-1 and V is TRBV12-3 or TRBV12-4; D may be TRBD2 (6 bases). V was trimmed by 6 bases and J by 7 bases, leaving 28 bases between them. The CDR3 spans 18 residues. The CDR3 loop is CASSPHRGGPEERNEQFF. The CDR3 nucleotides are TGTGCCAGCAGCCCCCACCGGGGAGGCCCGGAGGAGAGGAATGAGCAGTTCTTC.

V gene TRBV7-2 combines with J gene TRBJ2-3; perhaps TRBD2 as D (7 bases). V was shortened by 5 bases and J by 5 bases, with 14 bases between the two germline ends. The CDR3 length is 14 residues. Germline CDR1 is SGHTA and CDR2 is FQGNSA. CDR3 loop: CASSPRGGGDTQYF. CDR3 DNA: TGTGCCAGCAGCCCTCGGGGAGGGGGAGATACGCAGTATTTT.

The chain links TRBV19 to TRBJ1-2; D not resolved. V was shortened by 7 bases and J by 5 bases, with 17 bases between the two germline ends. The CDR3 runs to 14 residues. Germline lookup yields CDR1 LNHDA and CDR2 SQIVND (reference sequence). CDR3 sequence reads: CASKVGGVGYGYTF. The DNA of the CDR3 is TGTGCCAGTAAAGTCGGCGGGGTGGGTTATGGCTACACCTTC.

This clonotype showed up just a few times. V gene TRBV7-8 combines with J gene TRBJ2-1; 10 bases are shared with TRBD2. Germline V gives CDR1 SGHVS, CDR2 FQNEAQ. Losses at the gene ends were 5 bases for V and 1 base for J; bases not matched to a gene: 8. The CDR3 length is 17 residues. The CDR3 protein is CASSGEGLAASYNEQFF. CDR3 bases: TGTGCCAGCAGCGGGGAAGGACTAGCGGCGTCCTACAATGAGCAGTTCTTC.

V is TRBV20-1 and J is TRBJ2-3; D perhaps matches TRBD1 (6 bases). This CDR3 is 14 amino acids long. Per the germline V gene, CDR1 is DFQATT and CDR2 is SNEGSKA (reference sequence). V was clipped by 3 bases and J by 3 bases, with 13 bases between them. The CDR3: CSARLQGWTDTQYF. The CDR3, as DNA: TGCAGTGCTAGGCTGCAGGGGTGGACAGATACGCAGTATTTT.

The chain links TRBV6-5 to TRBJ1-1, with D hard to call. The CDR3 is made up of 12 amino acids. Trimming left V 5 bases short and J 8 bases short, with 12 bases between. CDR1 and CDR2 from the germline V gene are MNHEY and SVGAGI. In nucleotides, the CDR3 is TGTGCCAGCAGTGTTCCCGCGGGAGAAGCTTTCTTT. Translating it yields CASSVPAGEAFF.